Below, one T cell receptor beta chain is given with its context. The junction shows a germline mismatch at one end, possibly a read error. Generated by immunoSEQ multiplex PCR, the TCRdb table keeps only in-frame clones and is missing some. In the table there are 40,000 to 45,000 clones, approximately 88% of which are singletons. The CDR3 loop spans 17 amino acids. Germline CDR1 and CDR2: SGHKS and YYEKEE (reference sequence). Noted time point: peak reinfection, 3 to 8 weeks after reinfection detection. No in vitro expansion preceded TCR sequencing of the sorted cells. The data were taken from a study of memory CD8 T cells in hepatitis C reinfection. Study at large: Samples at peak reinfection came 3 to 8 weeks post-detection.

The V call is TRBV5-5, the J call TRBJ1-4; 8 nucleotides match TRBD1. Sequenced material: naive CD8+ T cells sorted from blood. This sequence was found in a man between 18 and 29 years old with hepatitis C virus infection. The CDR3 loop is CASSLVGTGRLNEKLFF. The CDR3 DNA follows: TGTGCCAGCAGCTTGGTCGGGACAGGACGTCTTAATGAAAAGCTGTTTTTT.